Below, 30 T cell receptor beta chains from the same sample are listed, as sequenced in a study of CD8+CD57+ T cells in acquired aplastic anemia. According to the study, genomic DNA was the template for TCR beta VDJ and CDR3 profiling. TCRdb independently ran MiXCR on the reads; one entry per CDR3 protein. The table includes about 270,000 distinct CDR3 sequences, 56% detected once. Input material: sorted CD4+, CD8+, or CD8+CD57+ T cells (not recorded which) from PBMCs. These receptors were taken from a human donor with severe aplastic anemia or a healthy control (not recorded which).

The chain combines TRBV7-2 with TRBJ2-3; TRBD1 matches 9 bases. The CDR3 has 15 amino acids. Germline V gene lookup returns CDR1 SGHTA and CDR2 FQGNSA. J was trimmed by 2 bases and V by 3 bases; bases with no gene match: 3. DNA of the CDR3: TGTGCCAGCAGCTTCGGGACAGGGAACACAGATACGCAGTATTTT. Translated, it gives CASSFGTGNTDTQYF. Variable domain in full (rest from reference TRBV7-2 and TRBJ2-3): GAGVSQSPSNKVTEKGKDVELRCDPISGHTALYWYRQSLGQGLEFLIYFQGNSAPDKSGLPSDRFSAERTGGSVSTLTIQRTQQEDSAVYLCASSFGTGNTDTQYFGPGTRLTVL.

This clonotype was seen once. The chain links TRBV15 to TRBJ2-1; TRBD2 matches 16 bases. J gave up 7 bases and V 5 bases, and 5 bases lay outside the gene matches. CDR3 length: 16 amino acids. CDR1 LNHNV and CDR2 YYDKDF come from the germline V gene (reference sequence). The CDR3, as DNA: TGTGCCACCAGCGTGGGACTAGCGGGGGGGCAAAATGAGCAGTTCTTC. Translated, it gives CATSVGLAGGQNEQFF.

The J gene is TRBJ2-5, the V gene TRBV2, with D possibly being TRBD2 (6 bases). CDR3 length equals 15 residues. Deletions cut 5 bases from V and 5 bases from J, with 18 bases between. Germline V lookup: CDR1 SNHLY, CDR2 FYNNEI. CDR3 nucleotides: TGTGCCAGCAGTTGGGGTCCGGGAGTCCCTGAGACCCAGTACTTC. This gives the protein CASSWGPGVPETQYF.

Details on this clonotype: The junction shows a germline mismatch at one end, possibly a read error. V gene TRBV15 combines with J gene TRBJ2-7, with 11 bases lining up with TRBD1. CDR1 and CDR2 (germline): LNHNV, YYDKDF (reference sequence). The CDR3 is made up of 15 amino acids. The CDR3 coding sequence is TGTGCCACCAGTAGAGGGACAGGGGGTATCTACGAGCAGTACTTC. It yields the protein CATSRGTGGIYEQYF.

In the case of this clonotype: A much bigger clone sits one base away, suggesting this may be a read error. This chain uses TRBV6-1 with TRBJ1-6; D possibly corresponds to TRBD1 (6 bases). Germline V gives CDR1 MNHNS, CDR2 SASEGT. The CDR3 runs 17 residues. In DNA form, the CDR3 reads TGTGCCAGCAGTGATGAGATTGGGGGCTCCTGTAATTCACCCCTCCACTTT. This translates into CASSDEIGGSCNSPLHF.

The rearrangement links TRBV15 to TRBJ1-2; D might be TRBD1 (5 bases). CDR1 LNHNV and CDR2 YYDKDF come from the germline V gene (reference sequence). V was shortened by 1 base and J by 8 bases, with 11 bases between the two germline ends. There are 13 residues in the CDR3. The CDR3 coding sequence is TGTGCCACCAGCAGAGGAGCGGGGCGAGGCTACACCTTC. Translation: CATSRGAGRGYTF.

The chain recombines TRBV7-2 with TRBJ2-5, with D possibly TRBD1 on 6 matching bases. The CDR3 extends over 14 amino acids. Germline V lookup: CDR1 SGHTA, CDR2 FQGNSA. V dropped 4 bases and J dropped 5 bases, with 14 bases sitting between them. As DNA, the CDR3 is TGTGCCAGCAGCTACCAAGGGGGAGCGGAGACCCAGTACTTC. Protein: CASSYQGGAETQYF.

CDR3 amino acids: CASSSRTTGGLYEQYF. The CDR3 nucleotides read TGTGCCAGTAGTTCCCGAACGACAGGGGGGCTTTACGAGCAGTACTTC. The rearrangement joins TRBV19 to TRBJ2-7; 9 nucleotides match TRBD1. CDR3 length: 16 amino acids. CDR1 is LNHDA, CDR2 SQIVND, per germline (reference sequence). V dropped 5 bases and J dropped 4; count of bases not matched to a gene: 12.

This chain's CDR3 is CASSLSGQETNYGYTF. CDR3 DNA: TGTGCCAGCAGTTTATCGGGACAGGAGACTAACTATGGCTACACCTTC. The genes are TRBV25-1 and TRBJ1-2; the match to TRBD1 covers 8 bases. The CDR3 sequence is 16 residues long. Losses at the gene ends were 5 bases for V and 0 bases for J; bases not matched to a gene: 8. Germline V gene data show CDR1 as MGHDK and CDR2 as SYGVNS.

As to this clonotype: A much larger clonotype is one base distant, so this may be a read error. The V gene is TRBV3-1, the J gene TRBJ1-1; no clear D gene. CDR3 length equals 12 residues. The germline CDR1 and CDR2 sequences are LGHDT and YNNKEL (reference sequence). The CDR3 region is CAGSQKGETAFF. DNA of the CDR3: TGTGCCGGCAGCCAAAAGGGTGAGACAGCTTTCTTT.

This clonotype has at least ten counts. The rearrangement uses TRBV10-3 and TRBJ1-5, with TRBD1 matching 8 bases. The germline V gene has CDR1 ENHRY and CDR2 SYGVKD. Germline trimming cut 0 bases from V and 0 bases from J; bases unmatched to any gene: 10. This CDR3 spans 19 amino acids. CDR3: CAISESRFQDRDSNQPQHF. In DNA, the CDR3 is TGTGCCATCAGTGAGTCCCGCTTCCAGGACAGGGATAGCAATCAGCCCCAGCATTTT.

The rearrangement joins TRBV20-1 to TRBJ2-3, with D tentatively TRBD2 (6 bases). Germline CDR1 and CDR2: DFQATT and SNEGSKA (reference sequence). Deletions cut 0 bases from V and 2 bases from J, with 18 bases between. The CDR3 runs to 17 residues. The CDR3 DNA reads TGCAGTGCTAGAGATGGAGCGGGCAATCAGCCCACAGATACGCAGTATTTT. Its protein product is CSARDGAGNQPTDTQYF.

V is TRBV18 and J is TRBJ2-6; D gene ambiguous. CDR3 size: 16 residues. Trimming stripped 3 bases from V and 2 bases from J, with 11 bases between. The germline gives CDR1 KGHSH, CDR2 LQKENI. The DNA of the CDR3 is TGTGCCAGCTCACCTGTTGGGTGGCCTGGGGCCAACGTCCTGACTTTC. The encoded protein is CASSPVGWPGANVLTF.

This clonotype occurred a few times. This chain links TRBV20-1 with TRBJ1-5; D may be TRBD1 (5 bases). This CDR3 has 11 amino acids. The V and J ends lost 7 bases and 11 bases respectively, with 15 bases between them. The germline V gene has CDR1 DFQATT and CDR2 SNEGSKA (reference sequence). The CDR3 DNA is TGCAGTGGCTGGCAGGGAGGGACCCAGCATTTT. This gives the protein CSGWQGGTQHF.

The rearrangement joins TRBV14 to TRBJ1-2; D is uncertain. CDR1 and CDR2 (germline): SGHDN, FVKESK. Between the trimmed V and J ends, which lost 2 bases and 0 bases, there was a span of 4 bases. CDR3 length equals 13 residues. The CDR3 coding sequence is TGTGCCAGCAGCCAAAGCTCTAACTATGGCTACACCTTC. This gives the protein CASSQSSNYGYTF.

Details on this clonotype: Relative to the germline gene, one junction end is altered; a read error may explain this. The chain recombines TRBV9 with TRBJ2-7, with D perhaps matching TRBD2 (7 bases). This CDR3 has 14 residues. Germline V CDR1 and CDR2: SGDLS, YYNGEE. CDR3 coding DNA: TGCGCCAGCAGCGTAACAGGGAGGGGAAACGAGCAGTACTTC. Its protein product is CASSVTGRGNEQYF.

This chain joins TRBV6-1 and TRBJ2-7; D unresolved. The CDR3 contains 14 residues. CDR1 and CDR2 from the germline V gene are MNHNS and SASEGT. V was cut by 1 base and J by 6 bases, with 13 bases left in between. The CDR3 here is CASSEGWVVVEQYF. Here the CDR3 DNA reads TGTGCCAGCAGTGAAGGGTGGGTCGTCGTCGAGCAGTACTTC.

This clonotype has a single count. The V and J genes are TRBV20-1 and TRBJ2-1; D is possibly TRBD2 (6 bases). This CDR3 is built from 15 residues. Looked up from germline, CDR1 is DFQATT and CDR2 is SNEGSKA (reference sequence). Trimming removed 0 bases from V and 2 bases from J, with 11 bases in between. The CDR3 loop is CSARDLAGTYNEQFF. CDR3 in DNA: TGCAGTGCTAGAGATTTGGCGGGAACCTACAATGAGCAGTTCTTC.

The chain is built from TRBV7-2 and TRBJ2-7; D is unresolved. The CDR3 consists of 14 residues. CDR1 and CDR2 (germline): SGHTA, FQGNSA. V was clipped by 1 base and J by 7 bases, with 14 bases between them. For the CDR3, the DNA is TGTGCCAGCAGCTTAGAAGTGGGCGTCCGGGAGCAGTACTTC. This translates into CASSLEVGVREQYF.

This clonotype was counted at least ten times. The rearrangement uses TRBV7-8 and TRBJ1-1; the D is unclear. Trimming took off 5 bases at V and 9 bases at J, with 22 bases between the two ends. CDR3 size: 15 residues. Per germline, CDR1 SGHVS and CDR2 FQNEAQ. CDR3 in amino acids: CASSPLVGGWSQAFF. The CDR3, as DNA: TGTGCCAGCAGCCCCTTAGTCGGAGGATGGAGTCAAGCTTTCTTT.

V is TRBV19 and J is TRBJ1-6; 9 nucleotides match TRBD1. This CDR3 comprises 15 residues. CDR1 LNHDA and CDR2 SQIVND come from the germline V gene (reference sequence). V was clipped by 3 bases and J by 10 bases; unmatched bases: 7. CDR3 in amino acids: CASSMLGQGQSPLHF. The DNA for the CDR3 is TGTGCCAGTAGTATGTTGGGACAGGGTCAATCACCCCTCCACTTT. Using reference TRBV19 and TRBJ1-6 for the parts outside the CDR3, the full variable domain is DGGITQSPKYLFRKEGQNVTLSCEQNLNHDAMYWYRQDPGQGLRLIYYSQIVNDFQKGDIAEGYSVSREKKESFPLTVTSAQKNPTAFYLCASSMLGQGQSPLHFGNGTRLTVT.

V and J are TRBV5-1 and TRBJ1-2; TRBD1 matches at 9 bases. This CDR3 has 13 residues. The germline V gene encodes CDR1 SGHRS and CDR2 YFSETQ. V trimming: 4 bases; J trimming: 8 bases; junction bases outside the gene matches: 6. For the CDR3, the DNA is TGCGCCAGCAGCCCGGGACAGGGAGGAGGCTACACCTTC. Its protein is CASSPGQGGGYTF.

This clonotype was picked up one time. A much bigger clone sits one base away, suggesting this may be a read error. V and J are TRBV6-5 and TRBJ1-4, with TRBD1 matching over 9 bases. Germline trimming cut 7 bases from V and 7 bases from J; bases unmatched to any gene: 10. The CDR3 runs to 15 residues. Germline V CDR1 and CDR2: MNHEY, SVGAGI. The chain's CDR3 is CASTPGQGVGEKLFF. The CDR3, as DNA: TGTGCCAGCACGCCGGGACAGGGCGTCGGTGAAAAACTGTTTTTT.

This chain uses TRBV7-8 with TRBJ1-2; no definite D call. V gave up 5 bases and J gave up 8 bases, with 9 bases separating them. Germline assignment: CDR1 SGHVS and CDR2 FQNEAQ. The CDR3 is 11 residues long. The CDR3 region is CASSDPAGYTF. The CDR3 coding sequence is TGTGCCAGCAGCGACCCCGCGGGCTACACCTTC.

The chain is built from TRBV20-1 and TRBJ1-1, with no clear D. This CDR3 is built from 14 residues. Germline CDR1 and CDR2: DFQATT and SNEGSKA (reference sequence). Between the trimmed V and J ends, which lost 3 bases and 1 base, there was a span of 12 bases. CDR3 in DNA: TGCAGTGCTAGCCCCCACGCAGGGAACACTGAAGCTTTCTTT. It yields the protein CSASPHAGNTEAFF.

Only a few counts were recorded for this clonotype. This sequence joins TRBV7-6 and TRBJ2-7, with D perhaps assigned TRBD1 or TRBD2 (7 bases each). CDR1 SGHVS and CDR2 FNYEAQ come from the germline V gene. V dropped 5 bases and J dropped 1 base, with 12 bases sitting between them. CDR3 length: 14 residues. The CDR3 reads CASSPGGGSYEQYF. In DNA, the CDR3 is TGTGCCAGCAGCCCAGGGGGGGGATCCTACGAGCAGTACTTC.

The chain links TRBV9 to TRBJ2-1; D unclear. Per germline, CDR1 SGDLS and CDR2 YYNGEE. The CDR3 has 12 residues. V gave up 5 bases and J gave up 9 bases, with 12 bases separating them. The CDR3 DNA is TGTGCCAGCAGTCCTCTCGTGGGTGAGCAGTTCTTC. Its protein product is CASSPLVGEQFF. Together with reference TRBV9 and TRBJ2-1, the CDR3 gives the full variable domain: DSGVTQTPKHLITATGQRVTLRCSPRSGDLSVYWYQQSLDQGLQFLIQYYNGEERAKGNILERFSAQQFPDLHSELNLSSLELGDSALYFCASSPLVGEQFFGPGTRLTVL.

This chain uses TRBV2 with TRBJ2-7, with a possible D match to TRBD1 (5 bases). CDR3 length equals 13 residues. Germline CDR1 reads SNHLY; CDR2 reads FYNNEI. V shed 4 bases and J shed 5 bases, with 12 bases lying between them. The CDR3 DNA is TGTGCCAGCAGTGTTGCAGGGTGGCACGAGCAGTACTTC. Amino acid sequence: CASSVAGWHEQYF.

This sequence joins TRBV5-4 and TRBJ2-7; 12 nucleotides match TRBD1. J lost 4 bases, V lost 5 bases, and 16 bases had no gene match. Germline CDR1 and CDR2: SGHNT and YYREEE (reference sequence). The CDR3 length is 18 residues. The CDR3 is CASSPPGTGGHRSYEQYF. CDR3 nucleotide sequence: TGTGCCAGCAGTCCTCCCGGGACAGGGGGCCATCGGTCTTACGAGCAGTACTTC.

V gene TRBV9 combines with J gene TRBJ2-3, with 8 bases fitting TRBD2. The V gene end was trimmed by 2 bases and the J gene end by 2 bases; junction bases not matched to a gene: 10. The CDR3 is made up of 17 amino acids. Germline V CDR1 and CDR2: SGDLS, YYNGEE. DNA of the CDR3: TGTGCCAGCAGCGTTCTTGGTGACGGGGGGGACACAGATACGCAGTATTTT. It yields the protein CASSVLGDGGDTDTQYF. Using reference TRBV9 and TRBJ2-3 for the parts outside the CDR3, the full variable domain is DSGVTQTPKHLITATGQRVTLRCSPRSGDLSVYWYQQSLDQGLQFLIQYYNGEERAKGNILERFSAQQFPDLHSELNLSSLELGDSALYFCASSVLGDGGDTDTQYFGPGTRLTVL.